The next 13 T cell receptor beta chains were all read from a single sample in a study of shared clonotypes between healthy human individuals (dated by TCRdb to the early 2020s). Receptors were amplified or captured by the immunoSEQ multiplex PCR assay. Here the immuneACCESS table is served through TCRdb, limited to in-frame sequences with V and J called. Missing clones are a known gap in these copies; in checked studies unresolved V genes cover under half, and the rest lacks a known reason. Counted in this sample were around 2.1 million clones; 95% of them appeared once. The top ten clonotypes cover roughly 0.13% of the sample. What was sequenced was naive CD4+ T cells sorted from blood. The cell subset or site label on this specimen signifies: CD45RA+ positively selected. These receptors came from a man between 18 and 29 years old in good health.

The rearrangement uses TRBV5-5 and TRBJ2-1, with 12 positions matching TRBD2. Per the germline V gene, CDR1 is SGHKS and CDR2 is YYEKEE (reference sequence). The CDR3 covers 15 residues. V trimming: 4 bases; J trimming: 6 bases; junction bases outside the gene matches: 5. This CDR3 reads CASSTTSGSSNEQFF. The DNA of the CDR3 is TGTGCCAGCAGCACGACTAGCGGGAGTAGCAATGAGCAGTTCTTC.

The rearrangement joins TRBV4-1 to TRBJ2-5; 13 nucleotides match TRBD2. Germline V gene lookup returns CDR1 MGHRA and CDR2 YSYEKL. The CDR3 contains 18 residues. Trimming cost V 0 bases and J 5 bases; bases outside gene matches: 9. CDR3 in amino acids: CASSQELAGGFSRETQYF. CDR3 sequence (DNA): TGCGCCAGCAGCCAAGAACTAGCGGGAGGGTTTTCTAGGGAGACCCAGTACTTC.

The chain employs TRBV6-6 and TRBJ2-7, with D possibly TRBD2 on 6 matching bases. The CDR3 is made up of 15 amino acids. The V gene lost 5 bases and the J gene lost 2 bases, with 16 bases spanning the gap. CDR1 is MNHNY and CDR2 is SVGAGI in the germline V gene (reference sequence). CDR3 sequence (DNA): TGTGCCAGCAGTCCCCCCCAGCGGGCCACCTACGAGCAGTACTTC. It encodes CASSPPQRATYEQYF.

The chain carries TRBV27 and TRBJ2-1, with D tentatively TRBD2 (6 bases). CDR1 and CDR2 (germline): MNHEY, SMNVEV (reference sequence). The length of the CDR3 is 14 residues. The V and J ends lost 6 bases and 10 bases respectively, with 19 bases between them. Here the CDR3 reads CASRGGTAEGEQFF. In DNA, the CDR3 is TGTGCCAGCAGGGGAGGAACAGCCGAGGGGGAGCAGTTCTTC.

This chain joins TRBV5-6 and TRBJ2-7; D remains unclear. CDR1 and CDR2 (germline): SGHDT, YYEEEE. The CDR3 contains 14 residues. Trimming took 0 bases from V and 2 from J, leaving 9 bases between them. CDR3 bases: TGTGCCAGCAGCTTGGTTGAACGGCCCTACGAGCAGTACTTC. This translates into CASSLVERPYEQYF.

The chain links TRBV6-5 to TRBJ2-1; D remains unclear. The CDR3 is 12 amino acids. Germline V gene lookup returns CDR1 MNHEY and CDR2 SVGAGI. Trimming took off 7 bases at V and 7 bases at J, with 11 bases between the two ends. The CDR3 region is CASISRWNEQFF. In DNA form, the CDR3 reads TGTGCCAGCATTTCTAGGTGGAATGAGCAGTTCTTC.

This chain connects TRBV11-2 to TRBJ1-1; a weak D match, TRBD1 (6 bases). Trimming pared 5 bases from V and 4 bases from J, leaving 11 bases between. The CDR3 length is 13 residues. Germline values: CDR1 SGHAT, CDR2 FQNNGV. The CDR3 protein is CASSVQGFTEAFF. The CDR3 nucleotides are TGTGCCAGCAGCGTTCAGGGGTTCACTGAAGCTTTCTTT.

In this sample, this clone turned up once. The chain joins TRBV2 to TRBJ2-5; D ambiguous. The CDR3 is made up of 15 amino acids. Trimming left V 6 bases short and J 2 bases short, with 16 bases between. Germline V gene sequence: CDR1 SNHLY, CDR2 FYNNEI. This CDR3 is CASRIPGPTQETQYF. The CDR3 DNA is TGTGCCAGCAGGATACCCGGGCCTACTCAAGAGACCCAGTACTTC.

The gene calls are TRBV2 and TRBJ2-5; D remains ambiguous. The CDR3 covers 14 residues. Trimming left V 0 bases short and J 5 bases short, with 10 bases between. In germline, CDR1 is SNHLY, CDR2 FYNNEI. CDR3 region: CASSEARGGETQYF. The CDR3 coding sequence is TGTGCCAGCAGTGAAGCGAGAGGCGGCGAGACCCAGTACTTC.

The chain couples TRBV7-2 to TRBJ1-1, with D unclear. CDR3 size: 13 residues. With 1 base removed from V and 5 bases from J, the gap between germline ends came to 8 bases. CDR1 and CDR2 from the germline V gene are SGHTA and FQGNSA. This chain's CDR3 is CASSLEYRTEAFF. The CDR3 nucleotides are TGTGCCAGCAGCTTAGAATACCGAACTGAAGCTTTCTTT.

The chain carries TRBV19 and TRBJ1-2; TRBD1 matches at 7 bases. V shed 6 bases and J 5 bases; nucleotides not matched to a gene: 9. The CDR3 consists of 14 residues. The germline gives CDR1 LNHDA, CDR2 SQIVND (reference sequence). CDR3 nucleotides: TGTGCCAGTAGCGCCGACAGGGTAGTTTATGGCTACACCTTC. Translation: CASSADRVVYGYTF.

For the CDR3, the DNA is TGTGCCAGTAGTGTCCTACCTGGAAACACCATATATTTT. It specifies CASSVLPGNTIYF. The chain carries TRBV19 and TRBJ1-3; D gene unclear. Germline assignment: CDR1 LNHDA and CDR2 SQIVND (reference sequence). The CDR3 totals 13 residues. Trimming shortened V by 5 bases and J by 2 bases, and 7 bases separated the two germline ends.

The chain recombines TRBV7-8 with TRBJ2-6; D unresolved. V lost 7 bases and J 0 bases, leaving 7 bases between the germline ends. The CDR3 totals 14 residues. Germline V gives CDR1 SGHVS, CDR2 FQNEAQ. CDR3 in amino acids: CASKRSSGANVLTF. CDR3 sequence (DNA): TGTGCCAGCAAGCGAAGCTCTGGGGCCAACGTCCTGACTTTC.